This T cell receptor beta chain originates from a study of post-analysis software for immune sequencing data. Study-wide findings and caveats: For normalized Chao1 diversity, multiple sclerosis patients scored significantly lower than controls did. The five TRBV segments detected at higher frequency in patients than in controls included TRBV5-6, TRBV5-1 and TRBV20-1.

The CDR3 totals 21 residues. Germline V gene data show CDR1 as SGHAT and CDR2 as FQNNGV. Researchers reported that TCR beta cDNA libraries carried unique molecular identifiers. Using its own MiXCR run on the PCR reads, TCRdb lists one record per CDR3 protein. The sample yields around 710,000 distinct CDR3 sequences, roughly 50% seen once. For this clonotype: Its antigen is undetermined.

This sequence originates from a girl aged 5-17 years with multiple sclerosis. The chain uses TRBV11-2 and TRBJ2-5; 13 bases fit TRBD2. The J call may be mistaken, given a closer DNA end match to TRBJ2-7. Sample: blood. CDR3 DNA sequence: TGTGCCAGCAGCTTAGTGGGGGACACCTGGACTAGCGGGAGCCTTACCTACGAGCAGTACTTC. Translation gives CASSLVGDTWTSGSLTYEQYF.